This T cell receptor beta chain was captured by sequencing in a study of OX40 agonist ivuxolimab in advanced cancers. In the study overall: Every 2 weeks, patients got intravenous ivuxolimab at one of six dose levels (0.01-10 mg/kg). Among those enrolled, mean age was about 63 years (range about 23 to 79) and about 79% were male. Whole-study findings and limits: In general, CD8+ T cells held more expanded clones than CD4+ did, on average.

Baseline, cycle 4 day 1, and cycle 7 day 1 were the blood sampling points. Only in-frame clones appear in the TCRdb table, and some are missing; sequencing was by immunoSEQ multiplex PCR. The data hold 80,000 to 100,000 clones, with about 90% observed a single time. V was cut by 5 bases and J by 8 bases, with 9 bases left in between. The germline V gene has CDR1 SGHTA and CDR2 FQGNSA. The CDR3 runs 11 residues. Points on this clone: Its antigen is still unknown.

The specimen was CD4+ or CD8+ T cells sorted from blood, collected in a trial of the OX40 agonist ivuxolimab. The TCR was taken from an adult with an advanced solid tumor such as melanoma, head and neck, liver or kidney cancer. The V and J genes are TRBV7-2 and TRBJ1-2, with D unresolved. The CDR3 sequence is CASSPLPGYTF. The DNA of the CDR3 is TGTGCCAGCAGCCCCTTGCCGGGCTACACCTTC. The whole variable domain, filled in from reference TRBV7-2 and TRBJ1-2, reads GAGVSQSPSNKVTEKGKDVELRCDPISGHTALYWYRQSLGQGLEFLIYFQGNSAPDKSGLPSDRFSAERTGGSVSTLTIQRTQQEDSAVYLCASSPLPGYTFGSGTRLTVV.